This TCR beta chain appears in the sequencing data of a study of blood T cell repertoires in COVID-19. The CDR3 length is 14 residues. Germline V gene sequence: CDR1 LNHDA, CDR2 SQIVND (reference sequence). The junction had 5 bases not matched to a gene; V was cut back by 4 bases and J by 3 bases. This clone showed up just once. The protocol was immunoSEQ multiplex PCR, while the TCRdb copy is restricted to in-frame clones and leaves out a portion. This table has about 76,000 clones, 70% to 90% appearing once. The gene calls are TRBV19 and TRBJ2-7, with TRBD1 matching over 8 bases. The receptor was isolated from a woman aged 60 to 75 with acute or convalescent COVID-19. Sample: peripheral blood. The CDR3 region is CASSNTGGYYEQYF. CDR3 sequence (DNA): TGTGCCAGTAGTAACACAGGGGGTTACTACGAGCAGTACTTC.